Reported below is one T cell receptor (beta chain). Its antigen is undetermined. CDR3 length: 14 amino acids. Trimming cost V 2 bases and J 6 bases, with 12 bases left between them. Germline CDR1 is SGHTA and CDR2 is FQGTGA. Treatment in this sample: around 19 received Ad26.COV2.S at low or high dose, single or two shots; 5 received placebo; per-sample allocation not given. Material that was analyzed had been drawn on day 63 after the first vaccine or placebo injection. In Boston, the donor was an adult between 18-55 years of age. It was Wuhan-strain SARS-CoV-2 spike that the Ad26 vaccine vector expressed. The record originates from a study of Ad26.COV2.S vaccination and SARS-CoV-2 variants. Findings and caveats of the study: The study found similar non-spike TCR breadth in vaccine and placebo recipients. It was vaccine recipients, not placebo recipients, who had the higher spike-specific TCR breadth.

The repertoire was sequenced with immunoSEQ multiplex PCR; TCRdb's copy has only in-frame clones and lacks some. The sample consists of 380,000 or so clones, around 88% of them appearing once. This clonotype originated in a person between 18 and 59 years old who received the Ad26.COV2.S COVID-19 vaccine or a placebo. The sample was peripheral blood, taken in a trial of Ad26.COV2.S vaccine versus placebo. This chain joins TRBV7-3 and TRBJ2-3, with D perhaps TRBD2 (7 bases). The CDR3 sequence: CASSLGGGPDTQYF. CDR3 in DNA: TGTGCCAGCAGCTTAGGGGGGGGCCCCGATACGCAGTATTTT.